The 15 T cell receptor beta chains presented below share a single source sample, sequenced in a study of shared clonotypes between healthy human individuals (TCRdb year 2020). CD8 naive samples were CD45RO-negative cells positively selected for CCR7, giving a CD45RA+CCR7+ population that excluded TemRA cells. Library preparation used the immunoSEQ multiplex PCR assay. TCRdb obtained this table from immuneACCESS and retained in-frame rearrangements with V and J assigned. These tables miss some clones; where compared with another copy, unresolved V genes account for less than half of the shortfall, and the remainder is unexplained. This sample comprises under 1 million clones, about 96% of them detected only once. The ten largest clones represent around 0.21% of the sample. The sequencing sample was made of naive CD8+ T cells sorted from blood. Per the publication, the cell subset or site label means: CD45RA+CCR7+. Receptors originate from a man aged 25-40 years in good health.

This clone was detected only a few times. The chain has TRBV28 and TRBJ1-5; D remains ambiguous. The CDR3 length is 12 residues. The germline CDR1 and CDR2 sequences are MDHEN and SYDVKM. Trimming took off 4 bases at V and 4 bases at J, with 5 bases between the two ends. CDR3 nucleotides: TGTGCCAGCAGTTCCAATAATCAGCCCCAGCATTTT. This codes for CASSSNNQPQHF.

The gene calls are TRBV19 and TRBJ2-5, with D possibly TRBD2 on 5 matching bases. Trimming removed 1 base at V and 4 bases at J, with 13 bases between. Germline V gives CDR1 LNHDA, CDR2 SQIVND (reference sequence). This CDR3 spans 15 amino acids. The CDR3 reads CASSIARDYRETQYF. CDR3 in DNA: TGTGCCAGTAGTATAGCCCGGGATTACCGAGAGACCCAGTACTTC.

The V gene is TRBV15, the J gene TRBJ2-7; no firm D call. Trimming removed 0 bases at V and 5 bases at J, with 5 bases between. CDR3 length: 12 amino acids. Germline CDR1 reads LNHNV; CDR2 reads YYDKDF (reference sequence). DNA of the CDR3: TGTGCCACCAGCAGAGATCTGGACGAGCAGTACTTC. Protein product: CATSRDLDEQYF.

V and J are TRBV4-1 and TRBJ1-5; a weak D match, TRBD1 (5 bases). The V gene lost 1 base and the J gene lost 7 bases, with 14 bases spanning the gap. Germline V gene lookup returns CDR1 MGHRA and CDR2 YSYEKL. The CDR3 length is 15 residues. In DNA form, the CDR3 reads TGCGCCAGCAGCCAAGTCGGAGGGGAAGCGCAGCCCCAGCATTTT. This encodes CASSQVGGEAQPQHF.

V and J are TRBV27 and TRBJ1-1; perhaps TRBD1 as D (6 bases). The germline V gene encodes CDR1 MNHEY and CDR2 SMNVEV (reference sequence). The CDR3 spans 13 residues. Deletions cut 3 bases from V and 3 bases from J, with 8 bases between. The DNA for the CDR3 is TGTGCCAGCAGTTTTACAGGGTACACTGAAGCTTTCTTT. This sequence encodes CASSFTGYTEAFF.

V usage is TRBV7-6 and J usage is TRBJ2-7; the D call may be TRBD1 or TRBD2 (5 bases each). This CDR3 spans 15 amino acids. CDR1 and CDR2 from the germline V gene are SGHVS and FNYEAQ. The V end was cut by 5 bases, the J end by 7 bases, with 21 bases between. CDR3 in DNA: TGTGCCAGCAGCGCGACCGGGGCCGGCTTGAGGGAGCAGTACTTC. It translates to CASSATGAGLREQYF.

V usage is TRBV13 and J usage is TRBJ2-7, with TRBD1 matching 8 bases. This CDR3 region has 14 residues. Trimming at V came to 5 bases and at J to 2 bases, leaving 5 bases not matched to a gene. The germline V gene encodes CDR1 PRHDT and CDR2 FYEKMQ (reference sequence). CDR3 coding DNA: TGTGCCAGCAGCGCACGACAGGGGCCCTACGAGCAGTACTTC. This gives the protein CASSARQGPYEQYF.

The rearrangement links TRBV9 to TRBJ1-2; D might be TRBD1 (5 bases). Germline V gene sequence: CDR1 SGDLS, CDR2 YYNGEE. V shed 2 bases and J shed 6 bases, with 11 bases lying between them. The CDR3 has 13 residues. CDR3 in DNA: TGTGCCAGCAGCGTCGGGGGGTTAGATGGCTACACCTTC. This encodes CASSVGGLDGYTF.

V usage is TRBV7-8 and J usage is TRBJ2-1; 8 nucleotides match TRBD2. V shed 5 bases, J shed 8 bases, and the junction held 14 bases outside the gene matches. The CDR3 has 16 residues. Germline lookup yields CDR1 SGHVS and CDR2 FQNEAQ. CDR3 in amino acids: CASSPSTGLGIDEQFF. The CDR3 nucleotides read TGTGCCAGCAGCCCTTCCACGGGACTAGGCATTGATGAGCAGTTCTTC.

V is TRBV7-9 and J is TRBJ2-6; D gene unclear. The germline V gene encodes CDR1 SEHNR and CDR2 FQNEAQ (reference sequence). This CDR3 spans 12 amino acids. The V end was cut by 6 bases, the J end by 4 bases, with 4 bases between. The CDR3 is CASRGGANVLTF. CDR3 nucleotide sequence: TGTGCCAGCAGGGGCGGGGCCAACGTCCTGACTTTC.

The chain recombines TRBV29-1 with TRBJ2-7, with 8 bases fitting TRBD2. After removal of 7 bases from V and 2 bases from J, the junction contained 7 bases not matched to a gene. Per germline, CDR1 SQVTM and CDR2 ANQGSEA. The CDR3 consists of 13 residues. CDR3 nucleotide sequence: TGCAGCGCCGGTAGCGGGATCACCTACGAGCAGTACTTC. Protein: CSAGSGITYEQYF.

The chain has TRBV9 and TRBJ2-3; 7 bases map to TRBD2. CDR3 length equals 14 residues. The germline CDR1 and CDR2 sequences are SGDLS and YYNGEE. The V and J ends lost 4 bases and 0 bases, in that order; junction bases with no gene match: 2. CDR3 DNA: TGTGCCAGCAGCCGAGCGGGGAGCACAGATACGCAGTATTTT. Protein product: CASSRAGSTDTQYF.

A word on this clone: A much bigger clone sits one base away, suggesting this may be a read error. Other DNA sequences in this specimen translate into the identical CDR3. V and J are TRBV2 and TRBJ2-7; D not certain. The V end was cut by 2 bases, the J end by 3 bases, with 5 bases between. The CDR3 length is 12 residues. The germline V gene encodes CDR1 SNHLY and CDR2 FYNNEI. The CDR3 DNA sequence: TGTGCCAGCAGTGAACGGAACTACGAGCAGTACTTC. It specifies CASSERNYEQYF.

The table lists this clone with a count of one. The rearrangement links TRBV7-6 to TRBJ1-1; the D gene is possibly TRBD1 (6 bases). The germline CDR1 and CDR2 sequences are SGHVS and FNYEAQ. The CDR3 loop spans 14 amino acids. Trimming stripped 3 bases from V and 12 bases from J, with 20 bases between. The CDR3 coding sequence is TGTGCCAGCAGCTTCGATGACAGGCCGGATCTGTCTTTCTTT. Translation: CASSFDDRPDLSFF.

The CDR3 bases are TGTGCCAGCAGCCCCCTCGGTAGGGGGCTCGGGAGGTCCTCCTACAATGAGCAGTTCTTC. This sequence encodes CASSPLGRGLGRSSYNEQFF. This chain connects TRBV28 to TRBJ2-1; D may correspond to TRBD1 or TRBD2 (7 bases each). Germline V gene lookup returns CDR1 MDHEN and CDR2 SYDVKM. There are 20 residues in the CDR3. V lost 6 bases and J lost 0, with 27 bases in between. The variable domain in full, completed from reference TRBV28 and TRBJ2-1, reads DVKVTQSSRYLVKRTGEKVFLECVQDMDHENMFWYRQDPGLGLRLIYFSYDVKMKEKGDIPEGYSVSREKKERFSLILESASTNQTSMYLCASSPLGRGLGRSSYNEQFFGPGTRLTVL.